This T cell receptor beta chain was sequenced during a study of T cell responses to AZD1222 COVID-19 vaccine. Study outcomes and limitations: The study found vaccine-associated CD4 TCRs spanning spike, dominant at 160-218 and 743-854. Reportedly, nearly half of unique spike TCRs recognized epitopes outside B.1.351/B.1.1.7 mutations. In all cases, repertoires were sampled only after the peak T cell response. Most donors were white British and more were female, and clonal diversity was possibly underestimated.

V lost 7 bases to trimming and J lost 4 bases, with 8 bases between them. This CDR3 comprises 11 residues. CDR1 is MNHEY, CDR2 SVGAGI, per germline. Generated by immunoSEQ multiplex PCR, the TCRdb table keeps only in-frame clones and is missing some. The sample has 150,000 to 200,000 clones; about 92% are singletons. A remark on this clone: The antigen is unknown.

The rearrangement joins TRBV6-5 to TRBJ2-7; tentatively, D is TRBD1 (5 bases). The sequence derives from an adult in good health. This material consisted of peripheral blood, taken on day 0 of MenACWY control vaccination. The CDR3 DNA is TGTGCCAGCATCCAGGGATACGAGCAGTACTTC. As protein: CASIQGYEQYF.